This T cell receptor beta chain is drawn from a study of CD8 T cells in Susac syndrome. Per the germline V gene, CDR1 is SNHLY and CDR2 is FYNNEI. V was clipped by 7 bases and J by 5 bases, with 20 bases between them. CDR3 length: 15 residues. Reverse transcription of about 0.45 to 1 ug RNA was performed with random hexamers. TCRdb re-called the immunoSEQ multiplex PCR reads through MiXCR, storing one row per CDR3 protein. The data contain around 140,000 distinct CDR3 sequences, 80% to 85% of them singletons. Specimen: CD8+ T cells from PBMCs. The chain links TRBV2 to TRBJ2-5, with D possibly being TRBD2 (7 bases). The receptor's source is a human donor with multiple sclerosis. The CDR3 DNA is TGTGCCAGCACTGCGTACTCGGGGGGCGGGGAGACCCAGTACTTC. As protein: CASTAYSGGGETQYF.